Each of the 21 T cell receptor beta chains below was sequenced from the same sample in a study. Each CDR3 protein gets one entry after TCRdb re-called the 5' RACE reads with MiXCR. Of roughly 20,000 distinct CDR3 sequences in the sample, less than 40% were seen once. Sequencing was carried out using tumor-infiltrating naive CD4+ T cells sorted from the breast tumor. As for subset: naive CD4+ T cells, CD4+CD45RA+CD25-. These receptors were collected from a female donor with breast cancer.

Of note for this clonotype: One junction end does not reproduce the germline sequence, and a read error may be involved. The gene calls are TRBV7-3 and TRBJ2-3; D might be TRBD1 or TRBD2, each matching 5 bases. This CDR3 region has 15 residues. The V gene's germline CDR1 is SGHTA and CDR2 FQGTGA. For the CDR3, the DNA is TGTGCCAGCAGCTCGGGCCCCCGGGGCACAGATACGCAGGATTTT. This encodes CASSSGPRGTDTQDF.

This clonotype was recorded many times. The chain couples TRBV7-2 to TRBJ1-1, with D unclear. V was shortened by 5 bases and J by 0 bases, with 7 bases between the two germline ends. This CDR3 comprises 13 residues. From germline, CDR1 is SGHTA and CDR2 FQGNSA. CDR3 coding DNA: TGTGCCAGCAGCGGCCAGCTGAACACTGAAGCTTTCTTT. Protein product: CASSGQLNTEAFF.

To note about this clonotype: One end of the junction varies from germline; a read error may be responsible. The DNA of the CDR3 is TGTGCCAGCAGCCCGGACAGGGGCTCTGGGGCCAACGCCCTGACTTTC. As protein: CASSPDRGSGANALTF. The rearrangement joins TRBV7-9 to TRBJ2-6, with 9 bases that match TRBD1. Germline loops: CDR1 SEHNR, CDR2 FQNEAQ (reference sequence). This CDR3 comprises 16 residues.

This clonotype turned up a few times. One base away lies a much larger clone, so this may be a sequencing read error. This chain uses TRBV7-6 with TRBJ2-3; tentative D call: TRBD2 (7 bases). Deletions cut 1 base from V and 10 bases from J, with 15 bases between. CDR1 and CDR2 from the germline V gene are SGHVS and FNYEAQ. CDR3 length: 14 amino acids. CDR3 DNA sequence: TGTGCCAGCAGCTTAGGGGGGGGCGCCGATGCGCAGTATTTT. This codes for CASSLGGGADAQYF.

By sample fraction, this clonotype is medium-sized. DNA of the CDR3: TGTGCCAGCAGCCGCAGGGACCGGGCGAACACTGAAGCTTTCTTT. Translated: CASSRRDRANTEAFF. The chain uses TRBV7-9 and TRBJ1-1; possibly TRBD1 for D (5 bases). This CDR3 has 15 amino acids. V was trimmed by 5 bases and J by 1 base, leaving 14 bases between them. From germline, CDR1 is SEHNR and CDR2 FQNEAQ (reference sequence).

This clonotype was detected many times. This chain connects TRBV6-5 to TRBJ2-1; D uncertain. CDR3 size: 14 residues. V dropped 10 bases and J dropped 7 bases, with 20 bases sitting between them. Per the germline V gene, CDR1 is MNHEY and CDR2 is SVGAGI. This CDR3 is CAIGPSGSTNEQFF. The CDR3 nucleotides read TGTGCCATAGGCCCCAGTGGTTCAACGAATGAGCAGTTCTTC.

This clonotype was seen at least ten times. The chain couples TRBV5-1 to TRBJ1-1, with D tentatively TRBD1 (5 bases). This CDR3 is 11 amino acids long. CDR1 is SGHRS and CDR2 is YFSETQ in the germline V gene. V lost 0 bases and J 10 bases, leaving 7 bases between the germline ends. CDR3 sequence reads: CASSLGQLAFF. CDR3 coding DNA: TGCGCCAGCAGCTTGGGACAGCTAGCTTTCTTT.

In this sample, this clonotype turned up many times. Here the CDR3 DNA reads TGTGCCACCAGCAGTGGGGGGTGGAATCAGCCCCAGCATTTT. This codes for CATSSGGWNQPQHF. The genes are TRBV15 and TRBJ1-5, with D possibly TRBD1 on 5 matching bases. Germline V CDR1 and CDR2: LNHNV, YYDKDF (reference sequence). Trimming cost V 3 bases and J 4 bases, with 10 bases left between them. CDR3 size: 14 residues.

DNA for the CDR3: TGTGCCAGCAGGGGACAGGGGTCTCATGAGCAGTTCTTC. It translates to CASRGQGSHEQFF. The gene calls are TRBV6-6 and TRBJ2-1; 10 bases line up with TRBD1. The germline gives CDR1 MNHNY, CDR2 SVGAGI (reference sequence). CDR3 size: 13 residues. The J segment lost 8 bases and the V segment lost 6 bases, leaving 4 bases of the junction unmatched.

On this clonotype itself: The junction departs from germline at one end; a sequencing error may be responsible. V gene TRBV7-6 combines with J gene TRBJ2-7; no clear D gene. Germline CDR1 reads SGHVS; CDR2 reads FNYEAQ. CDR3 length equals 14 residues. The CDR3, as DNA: TGTGCAAGCAGCTCGGGCCCAGAGTCCCACGAGCAGTACTTC. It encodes CASSSGPESHEQYF.

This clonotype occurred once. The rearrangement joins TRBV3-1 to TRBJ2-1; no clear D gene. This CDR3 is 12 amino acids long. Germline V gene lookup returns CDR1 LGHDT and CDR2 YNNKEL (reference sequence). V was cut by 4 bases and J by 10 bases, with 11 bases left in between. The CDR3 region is CASSRIEREQFF. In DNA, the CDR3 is TGTGCCAGCAGCCGGATCGAAAGGGAGCAGTTCTTC.

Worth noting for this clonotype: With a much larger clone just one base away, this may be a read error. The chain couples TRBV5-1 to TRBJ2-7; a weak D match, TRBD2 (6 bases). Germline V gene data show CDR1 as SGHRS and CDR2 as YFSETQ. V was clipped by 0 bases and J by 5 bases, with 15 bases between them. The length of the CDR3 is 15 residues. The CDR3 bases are TGCGCCAGCAGCTTGGCCGCGGGATGGCAGGACGAGCAGTACTTC. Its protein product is CASSLAAGWQDEQYF.

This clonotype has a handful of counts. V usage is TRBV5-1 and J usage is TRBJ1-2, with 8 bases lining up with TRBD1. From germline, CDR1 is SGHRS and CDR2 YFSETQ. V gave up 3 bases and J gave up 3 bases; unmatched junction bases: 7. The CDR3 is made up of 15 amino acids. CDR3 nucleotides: TGCGCCAGCAGCTCTGGACAGGGATGGGACTATGGCTACACCTTC. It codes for CASSSGQGWDYGYTF.

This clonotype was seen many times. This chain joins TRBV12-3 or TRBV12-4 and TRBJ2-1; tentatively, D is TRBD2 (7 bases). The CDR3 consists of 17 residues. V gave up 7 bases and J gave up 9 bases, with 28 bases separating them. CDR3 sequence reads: CASTKRGGLTLKGEQFF. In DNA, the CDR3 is TGTGCCAGCACCAAGAGGGGGGGACTCACCCTTAAGGGTGAGCAGTTCTTC.

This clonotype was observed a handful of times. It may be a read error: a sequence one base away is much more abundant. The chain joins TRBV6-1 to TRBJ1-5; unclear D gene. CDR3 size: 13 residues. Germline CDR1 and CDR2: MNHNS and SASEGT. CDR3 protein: CAGSREFNQPQHF. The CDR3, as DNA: TGTGCCGGCAGTCGGGAGTTCAATCAGCCCCAGCATTTT.

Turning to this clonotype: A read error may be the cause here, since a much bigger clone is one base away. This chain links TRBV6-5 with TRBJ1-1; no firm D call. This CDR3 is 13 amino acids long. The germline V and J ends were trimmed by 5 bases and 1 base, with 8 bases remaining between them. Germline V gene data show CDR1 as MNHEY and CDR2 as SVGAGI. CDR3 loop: CASSAARNTEAFF. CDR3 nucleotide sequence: TGTGCCAGCAGTGCCGCAAGGAACACTGAAGCTTTCTTT.

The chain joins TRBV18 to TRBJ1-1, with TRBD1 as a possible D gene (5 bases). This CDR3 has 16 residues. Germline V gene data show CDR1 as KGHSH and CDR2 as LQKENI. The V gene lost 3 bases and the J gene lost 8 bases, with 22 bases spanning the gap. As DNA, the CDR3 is TGTGCCAGCTCACCCGTCGGGGCGGGCCTTGGAACCGAAGCTTTCTTT. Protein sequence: CASSPVGAGLGTEAFF.

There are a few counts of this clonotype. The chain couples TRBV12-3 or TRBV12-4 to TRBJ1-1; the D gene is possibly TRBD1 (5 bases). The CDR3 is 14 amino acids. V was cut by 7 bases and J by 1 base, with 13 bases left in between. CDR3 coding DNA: TGTGCCAGCACCTGGGGACGGCAGAACACTGAAGCTTTCTTT. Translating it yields CASTWGRQNTEAFF.

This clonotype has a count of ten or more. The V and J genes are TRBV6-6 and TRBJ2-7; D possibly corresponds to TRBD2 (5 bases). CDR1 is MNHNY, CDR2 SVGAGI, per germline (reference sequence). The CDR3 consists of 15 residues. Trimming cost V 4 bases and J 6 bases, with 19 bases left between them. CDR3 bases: TGTGCCAGCAGTTGGGATACGGGAACTTTCGGCGAGCAGTACTTC. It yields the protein CASSWDTGTFGEQYF.

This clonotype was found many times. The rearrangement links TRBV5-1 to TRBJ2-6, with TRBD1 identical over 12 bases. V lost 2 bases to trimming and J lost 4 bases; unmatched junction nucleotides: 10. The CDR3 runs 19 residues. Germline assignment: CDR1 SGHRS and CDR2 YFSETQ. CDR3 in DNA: TGCGCCAGCAGCTTTGTACCGGGACAGGGGGCTTCCGGGGCCAACGTCCTGACTTTC. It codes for CASSFVPGQGASGANVLTF. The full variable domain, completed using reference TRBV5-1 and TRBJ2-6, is KAGVTQTPRYLIKTRGQQVTLSCSPISGHRSVSWYQQTPGQGLQFLFEYFSETQRNKGNFPGRFSGRQFSNSRSEMNVSTLELGDSALYLCASSFVPGQGASGANVLTFGAGSRLTVL.

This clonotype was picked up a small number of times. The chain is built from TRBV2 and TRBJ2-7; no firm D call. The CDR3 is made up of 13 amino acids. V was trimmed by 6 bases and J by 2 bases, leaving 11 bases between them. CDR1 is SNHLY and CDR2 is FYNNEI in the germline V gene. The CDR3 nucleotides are TGTGCCAGCAGCGCCCAGCCAACCTACGAGCAGTACTTC. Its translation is CASSAQPTYEQYF.